This T cell receptor beta chain comes out of a study of T cell repertoires in cytomegalovirus infection. The J segment lost 4 bases and the V segment lost 4 bases, leaving 14 bases of the junction unmatched. Germline V gene sequence: CDR1 ENHRY, CDR2 SYGVKD. This CDR3 is built from 18 residues. This clonotype was counted between two and nine times. TCRdb redid the calling of the reads with MiXCR, one entry per CDR3 protein. The sample holds roughly 600,000 distinct CDR3 sequences; 20% to 25% are singletons and the top ten take approximately 8.2%. The clonotype comes from a human donor in good health (CMV status not recorded). Some clones in this sample may be carry-over from other donors' samples. Material: CD8+ T cells from PBMCs. The V call is TRBV10-3, the J call TRBJ2-1, with 9 bases fitting TRBD1. The CDR3 DNA reads TGTGCCATCAGTGTAGTGGTTGACCGGGACAGGGTGTACAATGAGCAGTTCTTC. It encodes CAISVVVDRDRVYNEQFF.